This T cell receptor beta chain stems from a study of T cell repertoires in cytomegalovirus infection. General study findings and limits: Summed frequency of shared TCR beta families picked out CMV carriers who also had the relevant HLA.

Turning to this clonotype: Its antigen remains unknown.

TCRdb reprocessed the reads via MiXCR and lists one record per CDR3 protein. The repertoire holds about 350,000 distinct CDR3 sequences, with roughly 34% as singletons. V was shortened by 0 bases and J by 8 bases, with 18 bases between the two germline ends. CDR3 size: 16 residues. Germline V lookup: CDR1 SGHNT, CDR2 YYREEE (reference sequence). This clonotype originated in a human donor in good health (CMV status not recorded). Some clones in this sample may be carry-over from other donors' samples. This rearrangement joins TRBV5-4 to TRBJ2-1; D remains unclear. The sequencing used cultured PBMCs, collected from culture after CMV antigen stimulation. The CDR3 sequence: CASSLDLAAYLDEQFF. The CDR3 DNA sequence: TGTGCCAGCAGCTTGGATCTCGCGGCTTACCTAGATGAGCAGTTCTTC.